The T cell receptor (beta chain) described here comes from a study of CD8 T cells in Susac syndrome. Negative isolation was used for CD8+ and CD4+ T cells, and FACS enrichment was applied to TEMRA cells. About 0.5 to 1 ug RNA was reverse transcribed with random hexamers. One entry per CDR3 protein results from TCRdb running MiXCR on the immunoSEQ multiplex PCR reads. The sample includes 350,000 to 550,000 distinct CDR3 sequences, roughly 85% of them seen just once. Germline trimming cut 6 bases from V and 2 bases from J; bases unmatched to any gene: 14. Germline CDR1 MNHEY, CDR2 SVGEGT. The CDR3 spans 19 residues.

This sequence joins TRBV6-2 or TRBV6-3 and TRBJ2-3, with 13 nucleotides matching TRBD2. This sequence was found in a human donor with multiple sclerosis. Input material: CD8+ T cells from PBMCs. DNA of the CDR3: TGTGCCAGCAGCCGGGGACTAGCGGGGCCCTCACCCGACACAGATACGCAGTATTTT. It codes for CASSRGLAGPSPDTDTQYF.